A selection of T cell receptor beta chains follows, all from one sample in a study of shared clonotypes between healthy human individuals. Here immunoSEQ multiplex PCR was the method, and the copy in TCRdb shows in-frame clones only, minus some. The repertoire holds about 110,000 clones, with around 64% as singletons. The sequenced material came from memory CD8+ T cells sorted from blood. These TCRs come from a woman in her 30s in good health. CDR3s leave out the opening cysteine and the closing phenylalanine or tryptophan.

CDR3aa: ASSESGQGTYEQY; j_gene: -; len: 13; v_gene: TRBV25-1
CDR3aa: AIAASGSDEQF; j_gene: TRBJ2-1; len: 11; v_gene: TRBV10-3
CDR3aa: ASSFSGQGYEQY; j_gene: TRBJ2-7; len: 12; v_gene: TRBV27
CDR3aa: AQTDRKFNTGELF; j_gene: TRBJ2-2; len: 13; v_gene: TRBV5-1
CDR3aa: ASSGVYYEQY; j_gene: TRBJ2-7; len: 10; v_gene: TRBV10-2
CDR3aa: ASSLQVYDEQY; j_gene: TRBJ2-7; len: 11; v_gene: TRBV27
CDR3aa: AWRPAGTGTEAF; j_gene: TRBJ1-1; len: 12; v_gene: TRBV30
CDR3aa: ASRAAGGSGELF; j_gene: TRBJ2-2; len: 12; v_gene: TRBV5-5
CDR3aa: ASSFLVRGSEQY; j_gene: TRBJ2-7; len: 12; v_gene: TRBV7-2
CDR3aa: ASTPLAGVDNEQF; j_gene: TRBJ2-1; len: 13; v_gene: TRBV19
CDR3aa: ATSREPLTSDLAKNIQY; j_gene: TRBJ2-4; len: 17; v_gene: TRBV15
CDR3aa: ASSAAGTGSYGYT; j_gene: TRBJ1-2; len: 13; v_gene: TRBV9
CDR3aa: ASSLGGLGYEQY; j_gene: TRBJ2-7; len: 12; v_gene: TRBV13
CDR3aa: ASSSSGRKTYEQY; j_gene: TRBJ2-7; len: 13; v_gene: TRBV27
CDR3aa: ASSFQRASPSDTQY; j_gene: TRBJ2-3; len: 14; v_gene: TRBV5-1
CDR3aa: AISDGSGSYPDTQY; j_gene: TRBJ2-3; len: 14; v_gene: TRBV10-3
CDR3aa: AISDTGGPGGEQY; j_gene: TRBJ2-7; len: 13; v_gene: TRBV10-3
CDR3aa: ASSEGSISNQPQH; j_gene: TRBJ1-5; len: 13; v_gene: TRBV2
CDR3aa: ASSHDIDTIRTEAF; j_gene: TRBJ1-1; len: 14; v_gene: TRBV21-1
CDR3aa: ASSLYAGGVDEQF; j_gene: TRBJ2-1; len: 13; v_gene: TRBV28
CDR3aa: ATSGGGPQH; j_gene: TRBJ1-5; len: 9; v_gene: TRBV6-1
CDR3aa: ASSPSLLAGERRQF; j_gene: TRBJ2-1; len: 14; v_gene: TRBV27
CDR3aa: ASSLWRVTSGSPTNEQF; j_gene: TRBJ2-1; len: 17; v_gene: TRBV2
CDR3aa: AISTGVGTQY; j_gene: TRBJ2-5; len: 10; v_gene: TRBV10-3
CDR3aa: ASSLGPLTSVYEQY; j_gene: TRBJ2-7; len: 14; v_gene: TRBV7-8
CDR3aa: ASSRKATGDNNEQF; j_gene: TRBJ2-1; len: 14; v_gene: TRBV4-1